One and the same sample provided the 27 T cell receptor beta chains below, sequenced in a study of T cells in Graves' hyperthyroidism and ophthalmopathy. Authors of the study amplified TCR beta CDR3 regions from RNA transcripts. The HTBI primer set was used in a first-round RT-PCR of the TCR CDR3. TCRdb analysed the multiplex PCR reads with MiXCR anew, one entry per CDR3 protein. Of about 740,000 distinct CDR3 sequences in the sample, approximately 14% are singletons; the top ten hold around 9.6%. Sequencing used blood. The receptors stem from a woman aged 18 to 35 with Graves' hyperthyroidism.

The chain links TRBV20-1 to TRBJ2-2; D remains unclear. CDR1 is DFQATT, CDR2 SNEGSKA, per germline (reference sequence). The CDR3 extends over 14 amino acids. Trimming took 3 bases from V and 0 from J, leaving 8 bases between them. CDR3 DNA: TGCAGTGCTAGCGGGCCGGCGAACACCGGGGAGCTGTTTTTT. Encoded protein: CSASGPANTGELFF.

This clonotype was found many times. V is TRBV11-2 and J is TRBJ2-5, with 7 bases lining up with TRBD2. CDR1 and CDR2 from the germline V gene are SGHAT and FQNNGV. The CDR3 length is 15 residues. The V gene end was trimmed by 3 bases and the J gene end by 5 bases; junction bases not matched to a gene: 9. The CDR3 reads CASSFEGGPTETQYF. DNA for the CDR3: TGTGCCAGCAGCTTTGAGGGAGGGCCAACGGAGACCCAGTACTTC.

This clonotype was detected many times. V usage is TRBV18 and J usage is TRBJ2-4; TRBD1 might be the D (5 bases). The CDR3 extends over 14 amino acids. With 1 base removed from V and 6 bases from J, the gap between germline ends came to 10 bases. Per the germline V gene, CDR1 is KGHSH and CDR2 is LQKENI. The CDR3 DNA reads as TGTGCCAGCTCACCACAGGGGATTCGAAACATTCAGTACTTC. Translated: CASSPQGIRNIQYF.

The V call is TRBV9, the J call TRBJ2-1; 7 bases line up with TRBD1. The CDR3 totals 17 residues. Germline V gene sequence: CDR1 SGDLS, CDR2 YYNGEE. V shed 4 bases and J 3 bases; nucleotides not matched to a gene: 13. The CDR3 bases are TGTGCCAGCAGCCCCCACGGACAGGTCAACTTCTACAATGAGCAGTTCTTC. Amino acids: CASSPHGQVNFYNEQFF.

The chain recombines TRBV15 with TRBJ1-2; D gene ambiguous. The CDR3 is 14 amino acids. Germline V gives CDR1 LNHNV, CDR2 YYDKDF (reference sequence). Trimming left V 0 bases short and J 3 bases short, with 8 bases between. The CDR3 protein is CATSRDRIYYGYTF. The CDR3 nucleotides read TGTGCCACCAGCAGAGATCGAATCTACTATGGCTACACCTTC.

This clonotype was detected many times. The chain uses TRBV18 and TRBJ1-4, with a weak D call TRBD1 (6 bases). Germline V gives CDR1 KGHSH, CDR2 LQKENI. The CDR3 extends over 15 amino acids. V was cut by 5 bases and J by 0 bases, with 10 bases left in between. CDR3 in amino acids: CASSSTGTTNEKLFF. As DNA, the CDR3 is TGTGCCAGCTCATCTACAGGGACAACTAATGAAAAACTGTTTTTT. The full variable domain, its missing parts supplied by reference TRBV18 and TRBJ1-4, is NAGVMQNPRHLVRRRGQEARLRCSPMKGHSHVYWYRQLPEEGLKFMVYLQKENIIDESGMPKERFSAEFPKEGPSILRIQQVVRGDSAAYFCASSSTGTTNEKLFFGSGTQLSVL.

This clonotype was seen only a few times. This chain connects TRBV3-1 to TRBJ2-6, with a tentative D call TRBD1 (5 bases). Trimming shortened V by 9 bases and J by 4 bases, and 10 bases separated the two germline ends. This CDR3 comprises 13 residues. CDR1 LGHDT and CDR2 YNNKEL come from the germline V gene (reference sequence). The CDR3 region is CASRQPGANVLTF. The CDR3 DNA is TGTGCCAGTAGACAGCCAGGGGCCAACGTCCTGACTTTC.

This clonotype was detected many times. The V gene is TRBV20-1, the J gene TRBJ2-3; 16 nucleotides match TRBD2. Trimming cost V 7 bases and J 4 bases; bases outside gene matches: 11. Germline CDR1 and CDR2: DFQATT and SNEGSKA (reference sequence). This CDR3 region has 17 residues. The CDR3 DNA is TGCAGTGTACCCCCGGGACTAGCGGGAGGGCCCGCAGATACGCAGTATTTT. This translates into CSVPPGLAGGPADTQYF.

This clonotype appeared many times. This CDR3 is CAWSEDRNQPQHF. CDR3 DNA: TGTGCCTGGTCAGAAGACCGCAATCAGCCCCAGCATTTT. The rearrangement links TRBV30 to TRBJ1-5; D call uncertain. The V end lost 5 bases, the J end lost 2 bases, and 10 bases lay between the germline ends. The CDR3 is 13 amino acids. Germline CDR1 and CDR2: GTSNPN and SVGIG (reference sequence).

This clonotype was counted a few times. The gene calls are TRBV6-5 and TRBJ2-7; 8 positions agree with TRBD2. The germline gives CDR1 MNHEY, CDR2 SVGAGI. The V segment lost 2 bases and the J segment 3 bases; nucleotides outside the gene matches: 9. The CDR3 contains 16 residues. The CDR3: CASSYTGSGRGYEQYF. Written as DNA, the CDR3 is TGTGCCAGCAGTTACACCGGTTCCGGGAGGGGCTACGAGCAGTACTTC.

This clonotype was observed at least ten times. The chain couples TRBV10-3 to TRBJ1-1; 8 bases map to TRBD1. Unmatched junction bases numbered 4, after V lost 2 bases and J lost 5 bases. This CDR3 is built from 14 residues. Germline V gene sequence: CDR1 ENHRY, CDR2 SYGVKD. The DNA for the CDR3 is TGTGCCATCAGTGAGCAGGGGGCGGGTACTGAAGCTTTCTTT. Its translation: CAISEQGAGTEAFF.

This clonotype has a count of ten or more. DNA for the CDR3: TGCAGTGCTAGAGGGGGAATCGGCTCCTACAATGAGCAGTTCTTC. Its protein is CSARGGIGSYNEQFF. J is TRBJ2-1 and V is TRBV20-1; D is undetermined. The CDR3 covers 15 residues. CDR1 and CDR2 (germline): DFQATT, SNEGSKA (reference sequence). The V gene lost 1 base and the J gene lost 0 bases, with 10 bases spanning the gap.

In this sample, this clonotype turned up many times. The chain carries TRBV5-8 and TRBJ2-7, with a possible D match to TRBD2 (6 bases). V was pared by 0 bases and J by 5 bases, with 12 bases between. This CDR3 has 14 amino acids. The germline V gene encodes CDR1 SGHTS and CDR2 YDEGEE. The CDR3 spells CASSLVGGLNEQYF. In DNA, the CDR3 is TGTGCCAGCAGCTTGGTTGGGGGACTGAACGAGCAGTACTTC.

This clonotype came up many times. The chain links TRBV5-1 to TRBJ2-7, with D possibly being TRBD2 (6 bases). The CDR3 has 14 residues. Germline V gives CDR1 SGHRS, CDR2 YFSETQ. Between the trimmed V and J ends, which lost 4 bases and 1 base, there was a span of 12 bases. The CDR3 region has the DNA TGCGCCAGCAGCGAACCGGGACTTTCCTACGAGCAGTACTTC. Amino acid sequence: CASSEPGLSYEQYF.

This clonotype was detected only a few times. The chain combines TRBV19 with TRBJ2-1; TRBD2 agrees at 9 bases. V shed 7 bases, J shed 9 bases, and the junction held 13 bases outside the gene matches. From germline, CDR1 is LNHDA and CDR2 SQIVND (reference sequence). The CDR3 is 15 residues long. The chain's CDR3 is CASNAGGRGVGEQFF. CDR3 DNA sequence: TGTGCCAGTAACGCGGGAGGGCGTGGGGTGGGTGAGCAGTTCTTC. The complete variable domain, with remaining parts taken from reference TRBV19 and TRBJ2-1, reads DGGITQSPKYLFRKEGQNVTLSCEQNLNHDAMYWYRQDPGQGLRLIYYSQIVNDFQKGDIAEGYSVSREKKESFPLTVTSAQKNPTAFYLCASNAGGRGVGEQFFGPGTRLTVL.

This clonotype was recorded at least ten times. The chain has TRBV4-2 and TRBJ2-2; D gene ambiguous. The ends were cut back, 0 bases at V and 4 bases at J, with 3 bases in the middle. This CDR3 region has 13 residues. Germline V gives CDR1 LGHNA, CDR2 YNFKEQ. CDR3 sequence (DNA): TGTGCCAGCAGCCAAGATTCCACCGGGGAGCTGTTTTTT. Translated: CASSQDSTGELFF.

This clonotype was recorded a few times. The rearrangement joins TRBV20-1 to TRBJ1-6; unclear D gene. Trimming pared 6 bases from V and 8 bases from J, leaving 17 bases between. This CDR3 region has 14 residues. The germline V gene has CDR1 DFQATT and CDR2 SNEGSKA (reference sequence). Here the CDR3 reads CSAPRPTPHSPLHF. CDR3 in DNA: TGCAGTGCCCCGCGGCCCACACCCCATTCACCCCTCCACTTT.

The chain joins TRBV20-1 to TRBJ1-5, with D tentatively TRBD1 (5 bases). Trimming shortened V by 1 base and J by 4 bases, and 5 bases separated the two germline ends. Germline CDR1 is DFQATT and CDR2 is SNEGSKA (reference sequence). This CDR3 contains 12 residues. CDR3 protein: CSARGGNQPQHF. The CDR3 nucleotides read TGCAGTGCTAGAGGGGGGAATCAGCCCCAGCATTTT.

In its sample, this clonotype was seen a few times. J is TRBJ2-7 and V is TRBV27; 13 bases align to TRBD2. The CDR3 has 14 residues. Per the germline V gene, CDR1 is MNHEY and CDR2 is SMNVEV (reference sequence). Germline trimming cut 5 bases from V and 5 bases from J; bases unmatched to any gene: 3. The CDR3 DNA sequence: TGTGCCAGCAGTGGACTAGCGGGAGCCCACGAGCAGTACTTC. Amino acids: CASSGLAGAHEQYF.

This clonotype was recorded at least ten times. This rearrangement joins TRBV7-6 to TRBJ2-7, with TRBD1 matching over 7 bases. Germline values: CDR1 SGHVS, CDR2 FNYEAQ. The CDR3 sequence is 15 residues long. With 5 bases clipped from V and 3 bases from J, the junction kept 10 bases outside the gene matches. The CDR3 nucleotides read TGTGCCAGCAGCCTGTCTCAGGGGGAAGTCTACGAGCAGTACTTC. It translates to CASSLSQGEVYEQYF.

This clonotype was detected only a few times. The chain joins TRBV11-2 to TRBJ2-1; 9 nucleotides match TRBD2. Per germline, CDR1 SGHAT and CDR2 FQNNGV. The V gene end was trimmed by 5 bases and the J gene end by 4 bases; junction bases not matched to a gene: 18. This CDR3 region has 19 residues. CDR3 coding DNA: TGTGCCAGCAGCGCTGGGACTAGCTACCTTAGACGGGTTTACAATGAGCAGTTCTTC. The encoded protein is CASSAGTSYLRRVYNEQFF.

The chain employs TRBV2 and TRBJ1-1; 7 bases agree with TRBD1. The CDR3 extends over 12 amino acids. Per the germline V gene, CDR1 is SNHLY and CDR2 is FYNNEI. V lost 10 bases and J lost 5; bases outside the gene matches: 7. The CDR3 bases are TGTGCCACAGGGGGTCTGGATACTGAAGCTTTCTTT. This gives the protein CATGGLDTEAFF.

CDR3 in DNA: TGTGCCAGCAGCCATGACCGGAGCTCTGGAAACACCATATATTTT. Encoded protein: CASSHDRSSGNTIYF. The genes are TRBV4-2 and TRBJ1-3; D call uncertain. Looked up from germline, CDR1 is LGHNA and CDR2 is YNFKEQ. Trimming cost V 3 bases and J 0 bases, with 9 bases left between them. The CDR3 loop spans 15 amino acids.

This clonotype has a handful of counts. V gene TRBV6-2 or TRBV6-3 combines with J gene TRBJ1-2; D not certain. Trimming took 0 bases from V and 7 from J, leaving 9 bases between them. Looked up from germline, CDR1 is MNHEY and CDR2 is SVGEGT. This CDR3 region has 13 residues. Written as DNA, the CDR3 is TGTGCCAGCAGTTACTCGAACGTGCGTGGCTACACCTTC. Protein sequence: CASSYSNVRGYTF.

This clonotype was seen more than once but under ten times. This chain's CDR3 is CASSELAGQTQYF. CDR3 coding DNA: TGTGCCAGCAGTGAACTAGCCGGACAGACCCAGTACTTC. The J gene is TRBJ2-5, the V gene TRBV6-4, with D possibly being TRBD2 (6 bases). The CDR3 contains 13 residues. Germline V gene sequence: CDR1 MRHNA, CDR2 SNTAGT. Trimming took 3 bases from V and 6 from J, leaving 11 bases between them.

This sequence joins TRBV7-9 and TRBJ1-2, with TRBD1 as a possible D gene (5 bases). V lost 8 bases to trimming and J lost 7 bases, with 20 bases between them. Germline-derived CDR1 and CDR2 are SEHNR and FQNEAQ (reference sequence). This CDR3 has 14 residues. CDR3 nucleotides: TGTGCCAGCGATACTGGGGGTTTGGCGCCTGGCTACACCTTC. Amino acids: CASDTGGLAPGYTF.

This clonotype occurred once. The CDR3 DNA follows: TGTGCCAGCAGCTTAGTACAGAGGTACAATGAGCAGTTCTTC. This sequence encodes CASSLVQRYNEQFF. The chain couples TRBV11-1 to TRBJ2-1; D not resolved. Trimming removed 1 base from V and 4 bases from J, with 8 bases in between. The CDR3 totals 14 residues. In germline, CDR1 is SGHAT, CDR2 FQDESV (reference sequence).